This T cell receptor (beta chain) comes out of a study of OX40 agonist ivuxolimab in advanced cancers. Study-level findings and limits: The study did not work out the antigen specificity of the expanded peripheral T cells. Clonal expansion by week 6 occurred in CD4+ and CD8+ blood T cells (at 0.1 to 3.0 mg/kg).

In germline, CDR1 is SGHTA, CDR2 FQGNSA. Losses at the gene ends were 4 bases for V and 8 bases for J; bases not matched to a gene: 12. This CDR3 spans 15 amino acids. The data were produced by immunoSEQ multiplex PCR, yet TCRdb's version contains in-frame clones alone and is incomplete. The sample lists fewer than 20,000 clones, about 84% occurring once. As concerns this clone: Its antigen remains unidentified.

V is TRBV7-2 and J is TRBJ1-2; 8 nucleotides agree with TRBD1. This clonotype was obtained from an adult with an advanced solid tumor such as melanoma, head and neck, liver or kidney cancer. The sample was CD4+ or CD8+ T cells sorted from blood, taken in a trial of the OX40 agonist ivuxolimab. CDR3 DNA: TGTGCCAGCAGCTCGCCTGACAGGGGTAGATCGGGCTACACCTTC. It specifies CASSSPDRGRSGYTF.